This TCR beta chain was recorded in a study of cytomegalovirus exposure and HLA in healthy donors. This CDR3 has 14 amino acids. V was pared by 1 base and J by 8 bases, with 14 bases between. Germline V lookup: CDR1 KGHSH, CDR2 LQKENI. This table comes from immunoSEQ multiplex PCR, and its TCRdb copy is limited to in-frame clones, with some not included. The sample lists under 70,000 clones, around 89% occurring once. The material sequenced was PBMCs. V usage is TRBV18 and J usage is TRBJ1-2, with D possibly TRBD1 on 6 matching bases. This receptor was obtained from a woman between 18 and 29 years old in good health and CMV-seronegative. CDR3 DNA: TGTGCCAGCTCACCACGACCTCAGGGGAAGGGCTACACCTTC. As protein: CASSPRPQGKGYTF.